This T cell receptor beta chain derives from a study of T cell repertoires in cytomegalovirus infection. Study information: Public TCR beta signature analysis indicated the presence of both CMV infection and matching HLA type. The study, taken as a whole, reports: The study found HLA-C-restricted CMV-specific TCR beta clonotypes dominating the ex vivo response.

This clonotype has at least ten counts. Its matching antigen is unknown. One entry per CDR3 protein, called by TCRdb with MiXCR from the reads. Of approximately 500,000 distinct CDR3 sequences listed, around 11% are singletons. Trimming took 3 bases from V and 2 from J, leaving 16 bases between them. The CDR3 is 15 amino acids. Germline V gene lookup returns CDR1 DFQATT and CDR2 SNEGSKA (reference sequence). The chain uses TRBV20-1 and TRBJ1-2; a possible D gene is TRBD1 (5 bases). This clonotype was sampled from a human donor in good health (CMV status not recorded). Some clones in this sample may be carry-over from other donors' samples. Sequenced input: PBMCs. CDR3: CSASAGVMGNYGYTF. The CDR3 nucleotides are TGCAGTGCTAGTGCGGGGGTAATGGGGAACTATGGCTACACCTTC.